Listed below are T cell receptor beta chains from one sample, sequenced in a study of blood T cell repertoires in COVID-19. The method was immunoSEQ multiplex PCR; TCRdb's version includes in-frame clones alone and lacks a portion of them. The sample includes about 300,000 clones, roughly 90% seen only once; the top ten take around 1.1%. Sequencing input: PBMCs or T cells enriched from blood (not recorded which). These receptors were collected from a woman aged 25 to 39 who had recovered from COVID-19. Both conserved end residues are part of each CDR3. Fields, in order: clone size, D gene, J gene, V gene, CDR3 protein, CDR3 DNA. D genes are given only for firm matches. Clone size is not always given. Where it is, it says once, few, many or a class for expanded clones.

. . TRBJ2-1 TRBV7-3 CASSLTSGNNEQFF TGTGCCAGCAGCTTAACTAGCGGCAACAATGAGCAGTTCTTC
. TRBD1 TRBJ1-1 TRBV5-6 CASSARGLNTEAFF TGTGCCAGCAGCGCAAGGGGGCTGAACACTGAAGCTTTCTTT
. TRBD1 TRBJ1-5 TRBV7-2 CASSLRQGNQPQHF TGTGCCAGCAGCCTTAGACAGGGGAATCAGCCCCAGCATTTT
. . TRBJ2-2 TRBV7-2 CASSSLLRGTGELFF TGTGCCAGCAGCTCCCTCCTACGGGGTACCGGGGAGCTGTTTTTT
. . TRBJ1-2 TRBV12-5 CASGLPEAGVGYTF TGTGCTAGTGGTTTGCCAGAGGCGGGGGTCGGCTACACCTTC
. TRBD2 TRBJ2-1 TRBV18 CASSPPGGGPIEQFF TGTGCCAGCTCACCACCGGGGGGAGGGCCGATCGAGCAGTTCTTC
. . TRBJ2-7 TRBV30 CAWHRGGATYEQYF TGTGCCTGGCACCGAGGAGGGGCCACCTACGAGCAGTACTTC
once . TRBJ2-5 TRBV27 CASSVAGTAIETQYF TGTGCCAGCAGTGTCGCCGGGACTGCGATCGAGACCCAGTACTTC
. TRBD2 TRBJ2-1 TRBV6-4 CASSRTSGSGYNEQFF TGTGCCAGCAGTCGGACTAGCGGGAGCGGATACAATGAGCAGTTCTTC
once . TRBJ2-1 TRBV5-8 CASSGPGGTYNEQFF TGTGCCAGCAGCGGCCCGGGCGGGACCTACAATGAGCAGTTCTTC
. TRBD2 TRBJ2-3 TRBV7-2 CASQIAGNVYETQYF TGTGCCAGTCAAATAGCGGGAAATGTTTATGAAACGCAGTATTTT
. TRBD2 TRBJ2-3 TRBV7-6 CASSLRTVAGGGNTQYF TGTGCCAGCAGCTTACGGACCGTAGCGGGGGGAGGCAATACGCAGTATTTT
. . TRBJ2-2 TRBV5-4 CASSYNTGELFF TGTGCCAGCAGTTATAACACCGGGGAGCTGTTTTTT
. TRBD1 TRBJ2-7 TRBV28 CASSYQGAHEQYF TGTGCCAGCAGTTATCAGGGGGCCCACGAGCAGTACTTC
. . TRBJ1-3 TRBV28 CASSSSTLKRNTIYF TGTGCCAGCAGTTCCTCGACTCTCAAGCGGAACACCATATATTTT
. TRBD2 TRBJ2-7 TRBV9 CASSVGLAEGYEQYF TGTGCCAGCAGCGTAGGGCTAGCGGAGGGGTACGAGCAGTACTTC
. . TRBJ2-7 TRBV28 CASSLVRGSSYEQYF TGTGCCAGCAGTTTAGTAAGGGGAAGCTCCTACGAGCAGTACTTC
. . TRBJ1-5 TRBV19 CASRPTDQAAEPQHF TGTGCCAGTAGACCGACAGACCAGGCCGCAGAGCCCCAGCATTTT
. . TRBJ2-7 TRBV11-2 CASSLSRGLFYEQYF TGTGCCAGCAGCTTATCCAGGGGTCTTTTCTACGAGCAGTACTTC
. . TRBJ2-7 TRBV7-3 CASSLSVRDEQYF TGTGCCAGCAGCTTAAGCGTTCGTGACGAGCAGTACTTC
. . TRBJ2-2 TRBV19 CASILTGTSGELFF TGTGCCAGTATCCTGACAGGTACCTCCGGGGAGCTGTTTTTT
. TRBD1 TRBJ1-1 TRBV4-1 CASSREISGTAQAFF TGCGCCAGCAGCCGAGAAATCTCCGGGACAGCCCAAGCTTTCTTT
. . TRBJ2-7 TRBV29-1 CSVEMVTPSGASYEQYF TGCAGCGTTGAAATGGTGACCCCGAGCGGAGCCTCCTACGAGCAGTACTTC
. . TRBJ2-2 TRBV3-1/TRBV3-2 CASSSGITGELFF TGTGCCAGCAGCTCAGGGATCACCGGGGAGCTGTTTTTT
. TRBD1 TRBJ1-6 TRBV7-2 CASSSGTGESPLHF TGTGCCAGCAGCTCCGGGACAGGGGAGTCACCCCTCCACTTT
. . TRBJ2-5 TRBV5-6 CASSILKETQYF TGTGCCAGCAGTATACTAAAAGAGACCCAGTACTTC
. TRBD2 TRBJ2-7 TRBV6-2/TRBV6-3 CASSYSGSTSGTDEQYF TGTGCCAGCAGTTACTCCGGTTCGACTAGCGGGACAGACGAGCAGTACTTC
. TRBD1 TRBJ1-5 TRBV28 CASPPRDRLRYQPQHF TGTGCCAGCCCCCCCCGGGACAGGTTACGATATCAGCCCCAGCATTTT
. TRBD1 TRBJ2-6 TRBV19 CASMVLGTGTAGANVLTF TGTGCCAGTATGGTGTTAGGGACAGGGACGGCGGGGGCCAACGTCCTGACTTTC
few . TRBJ2-1 TRBV5-1 CASSFQGDYNEQFF TGCGCCAGCAGCTTTCAAGGGGACTACAATGAGCAGTTCTTC
. . TRBJ2-4 TRBV7-9 CASSLGQTEAKNIQYF TGTGCCAGCAGCTTAGGGCAGACTGAAGCCAAAAACATTCAGTACTTC
. . TRBJ1-3 TRBV9 CASSRTETGYSGNTIYF TGTGCCAGCAGCAGAACTGAGACAGGCTACTCTGGAAACACCATATATTTT
. . TRBJ2-3 TRBV10-2 CASRSDYRSTDTQYF TGCGCCAGCAGATCGGACTATCGGAGCACAGATACGCAGTATTTT
. TRBD2 TRBJ2-2 TRBV18 CASSPRSSGRTGELFF TGTGCCAGCTCACCACGGAGTAGCGGGAGGACCGGGGAGCTGTTTTTT
. TRBD1 TRBJ2-3 TRBV11-2 CASSLGTGAPTDTQYF TGTGCCAGCAGCTTAGGGACAGGGGCCCCCACAGATACGCAGTATTTT
. TRBD1 TRBJ2-7 TRBV28 CASRRQGASEQYF TGTGCCAGCAGGCGTCAGGGGGCAAGCGAGCAGTACTTC
few . TRBJ1-1 TRBV28 CASRASRGLYTEAFF TGTGCCAGCAGAGCCTCAAGGGGACTCTACACTGAAGCTTTCTTT
. . TRBJ2-1 TRBV14 CASSYLTGFNNEQFF TGTGCCAGCAGCTATTTAACAGGGTTTAACAATGAGCAGTTCTTC
. . TRBJ1-6 TRBV3-1/TRBV3-2 CASSYREDNSPLHF TGTGCCAGCAGTTACAGGGAAGATAATTCACCCCTCCACTTT
. . TRBJ2-1 TRBV9 CASSVDVGRVDEQFF TGTGCCAGCAGCGTAGATGTCGGGAGAGTGGATGAGCAGTTCTTC
. TRBD2 TRBJ2-7 TRBV18 CASSSSALAGTYEQYF TGTGCCAGCTCATCGAGCGCACTAGCGGGAACCTACGAGCAGTACTTC
. TRBD2 TRBJ2-2 TRBV6-4 CASSPSLTSYTGELFF TGTGCCAGCAGTCCCTCCCTGACTAGCTATACCGGGGAGCTGTTTTTT
. TRBD1 TRBJ1-2 TRBV29-1 CSVDGTGYGYTF TGCAGCGTTGATGGGACAGGCTATGGCTACACCTTC
. . TRBJ2-3 TRBV7-2 CASSPSRAGGPDTQYF TGTGCCAGCAGCCCCAGTCGGGCAGGGGGGCCAGATACGCAGTATTTT
few . TRBJ2-1 TRBV7-2 CASSFHSGLYNEQFF TGTGCCAGCAGCTTTCATAGCGGACTCTACAATGAGCAGTTCTTC
. TRBD1 TRBJ2-1 TRBV7-9 CASSPTGAEQFF TGTGCCAGCAGCCCGACAGGGGCTGAGCAGTTCTTC
. TRBD1 TRBJ1-5 TRBV27 CASSQQGKSQPQHF TGTGCCAGCAGTCAACAGGGGAAGAGTCAGCCCCAGCATTTT
. . TRBJ1-2 TRBV5-4 CASSLGLGANGYTF TGTGCCAGCAGCTTAGGATTAGGGGCCAATGGCTACACCTTC
. . TRBJ2-5 TRBV7-9 CASSTSRDFQETQYF TGTGCCAGCAGCACCTCCCGGGACTTTCAAGAGACCCAGTACTTC
. TRBD2 TRBJ2-3 TRBV9 CASSVSKREATINTQYF TGTGCCAGCAGCGTATCTAAGCGGGAGGCCACTATTAATACGCAGTATTTT
. . TRBJ2-7 TRBV7-2 CASSLMGGSYYEQYF TGTGCCAGCAGCTTAATGGGGGGTTCCTACTACGAGCAGTACTTC
. . TRBJ1-2 TRBV9 CASGRGDSAIGGYTF TGTGCCAGCGGCAGAGGGGACTCGGCTATCGGGGGCTACACCTTC
once . TRBJ2-1 TRBV7-9 CASSLNLNSYNEQFF TGTGCCAGCAGCTTAAACCTAAACTCCTACAATGAGCAGTTCTTC
. . TRBJ2-1 TRBV28 CASSLLLGDKNEQFF TGTGCCAGCAGTTTATTGCTAGGGGACAAAAATGAGCAGTTCTTC